The source of this T cell receptor beta chain is a study of technical replicates of blood from a few donors. Measured with immunoSEQ multiplex PCR; TCRdb has only the in-frame clones, and not every one. The table records about 48,000 clones, roughly 90% of them present only once. The clonotype comes from a human donor in good health. Some clones in this sample may be carry-over from other donors' samples. Source material: PBMCs.

CDR3 coding DNA: TGTGCCAGCAGCTTAGGGTTGCGGCCATCCTACGAGCAGTACTTC. It codes for CASSLGLRPSYEQYF. This sequence joins TRBV11-2 and TRBJ2-7; D is unresolved. The CDR3 has 15 residues. Trimming removed 1 base at V and 1 base at J, with 11 bases between. Germline V gives CDR1 SGHAT, CDR2 FQNNGV. Supplemented by reference TRBV11-2 and TRBJ2-7, the full variable domain reads EAGVAQSPRYKIIEKRQSVAFWCNPISGHATLYWYQQILGQGPKLLIQFQNNGVVDDSQLPKDRFSAERLKGVDSTLKIQPAKLEDSAVYLCASSLGLRPSYEQYFGPGTRLTVT.